This T cell receptor (beta chain) is from a study of T cell responses to AZD1222 COVID-19 vaccine. Study-wide results and limits: A mostly white British donor set with more females was recruited, and clonal diversity was possibly underestimated. Just a handful of people given AZD1222 tested seropositive at baseline.

Trimming stripped 0 bases from V and 1 base from J, with 14 bases between. Germline CDR1 reads GTSNPN; CDR2 reads SVGIG (reference sequence). The CDR3 consists of 16 residues. Repertoires were generated with immunoSEQ multiplex PCR, while TCRdb's copy carries only in-frame clones and drops some. The sample has tens of thousands of clones, more than 75% seen once. Recipients boosted at about 4 weeks or about 12 weeks are pooled. Concerning this clone: The antigen remains unidentified.

The chain carries TRBV30 and TRBJ2-3; D may be TRBD2 (7 bases). The sequence derives from an adult who received the AZD1222 COVID-19 vaccine. The sequenced sample was peripheral blood, obtained 28 days after the second AZD1222 dose. CDR3: CAWSVLSGTRTDTQYF. As DNA, the CDR3 is TGTGCCTGGAGTGTACTGAGCGGGACACGCACAGATACGCAGTATTTT.